Following are 5 T cell receptor beta chains from one sample sequenced in a study of blood T cell repertoires in COVID-19. This table comes from immunoSEQ multiplex PCR, and its TCRdb copy is limited to in-frame clones, with some not included. The sample has 450,000 to 600,000 clones; 87% are singletons. Source material: PBMCs or T cells enriched from blood (not recorded which). These receptors were collected from a woman younger than 30 who had recovered from COVID-19.

The chain carries TRBV30 and TRBJ1-6; D perhaps matches TRBD1 (5 bases). Trimming took 3 bases from V and 0 from J, leaving 12 bases between them. CDR1 is GTSNPN, CDR2 SVGIG, per germline (reference sequence). The length of the CDR3 is 16 residues. CDR3 amino acids: CAWRGQWSSYNSPLHF. The DNA for the CDR3 is TGTGCCTGGAGGGGGCAGTGGAGCTCCTATAATTCACCCCTCCACTTT.

This clone was detected only once. This chain joins TRBV7-8 and TRBJ1-1; tentative D call: TRBD1 (5 bases). The CDR3 contains 15 residues. V was pared by 1 base and J by 0 bases, with 9 bases between. Germline CDR1 reads SGHVS; CDR2 reads FQNEAQ. CDR3 coding DNA: TGTGCCAGCAGCTTAGTTGGAGGGGTGAACACTGAAGCTTTCTTT. It is translated as CASSLVGGVNTEAFF.

This chain joins TRBV3-1 (or the pseudogene TRBV3-2) and TRBJ2-3, with 8 nucleotides matching TRBD2. The CDR3 loop spans 16 amino acids. Unmatched junction bases numbered 5, after V lost 3 bases and J lost 0 bases. Looked up from germline, CDR1 is LGHDT and CDR2 is YNNKEL (reference sequence). CDR3 DNA sequence: TGTGCCAGCAGCCATCGCGGACTAGCTAGCACAGATACGCAGTATTTT. It is translated as CASSHRGLASTDTQYF.

The chain has TRBV28 and TRBJ1-3; a weak D match, TRBD1 (5 bases). The CDR3 is 18 residues long. Trimming removed 6 bases at V and 4 bases at J, with 25 bases between. Germline values: CDR1 MDHEN, CDR2 SYDVKM. CDR3 sequence (DNA): TGTGCCAGCAGCCCTACCGGGACTCTGTACGGGACCGGAAACACCATATATTTT. This sequence encodes CASSPTGTLYGTGNTIYF.

This clone showed up just a few times. The gene calls are TRBV7-9 and TRBJ1-6, with TRBD1 matching over 7 bases. With 5 bases clipped from V and 15 bases from J, the junction kept 10 bases outside the gene matches. The CDR3 covers 13 residues. The germline CDR1 and CDR2 sequences are SEHNR and FQNEAQ (reference sequence). The CDR3 loop reads CASSDPDRDRLHF. The DNA of the CDR3 is TGTGCCAGCAGCGACCCTGACAGGGACCGCCTCCACTTT.